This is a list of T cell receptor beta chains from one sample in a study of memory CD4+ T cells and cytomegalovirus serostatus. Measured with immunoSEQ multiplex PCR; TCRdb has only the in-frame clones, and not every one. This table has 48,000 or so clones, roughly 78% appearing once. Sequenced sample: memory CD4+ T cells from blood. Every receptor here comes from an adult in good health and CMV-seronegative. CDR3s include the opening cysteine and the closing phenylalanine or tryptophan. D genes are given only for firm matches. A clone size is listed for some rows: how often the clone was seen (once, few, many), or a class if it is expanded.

TGTGCCAGCAGCTCGGGCTCGACTAGCGGGGGTGGTGAGCAGTTCTTC,CASSSGSTSGGGEQFF,TRBD2,.,TRBV7-9,TRBJ2-1,16
TGTGCCAGCAGCAGAGACAGGGGCTTGGAGACCCAGTACTTC,CASSRDRGLETQYF,TRBD1,.,TRBV27,TRBJ2-5,14
TGTGCCAGCAGCTTGGTCGGGGCCGAGCAGTACTTC,CASSLVGAEQYF,.,.,TRBV7-6,TRBJ2-7,12
TGTGCCAGCAGTGCGCAGGGCTCTGGAAACACCATATATTTT,CASSAQGSGNTIYF,.,.,TRBV2,TRBJ1-3,14
TGTGCCAGCAGCTTAGGTGTCCCTGGGGCCAACGTCCTGACTTTC,CASSLGVPGANVLTF,.,.,TRBV7-2,TRBJ2-6,15
TGTGCCAGCAGTTTAACCGGGACAGGGCCTAACTATGGCTACACCTTC,CASSLTGTGPNYGYTF,TRBD1,once,TRBV11-2,TRBJ1-2,16
TGTGCCTGGAGTCGGGCCGATCGTAGCAATCAGCCCCAGCATTTT,CAWSRADRSNQPQHF,.,.,TRBV30,TRBJ1-5,15
TGTGCCAGCAGCCTAATACAGGGCCCCTATGAAAAACTGTTTTTT,CASSLIQGPYEKLFF,.,.,TRBV14,TRBJ1-4,15
TGTGCCAGCAGTGAAGGGGGAGCGGGGGAGCAGTACTTC,CASSEGGAGEQYF,TRBD2,.,TRBV25-1,TRBJ2-7,13
TGTGCCAGCAGCTTGGGGACGCGTCCGGGCACAGATACGCAGTATTTT,CASSLGTRPGTDTQYF,.,.,TRBV5-6,TRBJ2-3,16
TGTGCCAGCAGCCAAGAAACTAGCGGGTTTAGCTCGGCCCAGTACTTC,CASSQETSGFSSAQYF,TRBD2,.,TRBV4-2,TRBJ2-5,16
TGTGCCAGCAGTACAGGACAGGGTCGGGAGCAGTACTTC,CASSTGQGREQYF,TRBD1,few,TRBV27,TRBJ2-7,13
TGCAGTGCTTCCAAGGCAGAGACCCAGTACTTC,CSASKAETQYF,.,.,TRBV20-1,TRBJ2-5,11